One sample yielded the 2 T cell receptor beta chains listed below, sequenced in a study of technical replicates of blood from a handful of donors. The assay was immunoSEQ multiplex PCR, and TCRdb's table has in-frame clones only and misses some. The sample holds under 80,000 clones, just under 90% seen once. Sequencing input: PBMCs. These receptors all come from a human donor in good health. Some clones in this sample may be carry-over from other donors' samples.

The chain has TRBV2 and TRBJ2-7, with 14 bases matching TRBD2. CDR3 length: 21 amino acids. Germline CDR1 is SNHLY and CDR2 is FYNNEI. The ends lost 8 bases at V and 2 bases at J; junction bases unmatched: 23. The CDR3 nucleotides read TGTGCCAGCCATCCGGGAGGGGCCGGGACTAGCGGGAGTTTTTCGCCCTACGAGCAGTACTTC. The encoded protein is CASHPGGAGTSGSFSPYEQYF.

The chain has TRBV19 and TRBJ2-7; perhaps TRBD1 as D (5 bases). Trimming pared 4 bases from V and 0 bases from J, leaving 16 bases between. CDR1 and CDR2 from the germline V gene are LNHDA and SQIVND (reference sequence). The CDR3 covers 16 residues. CDR3 sequence reads: CASSTRQTYGSYEQYF. CDR3 nucleotide sequence: TGTGCCAGTAGTACAAGACAGACTTACGGCTCCTACGAGCAGTACTTC.